The 25 T cell receptor beta chains in this list originate from one sample, sequenced in a study of T cells in Graves' hyperthyroidism and ophthalmopathy. Amplification yielded TCR beta CDR3 regions, with RNA transcripts as the source. A set of HTBI primers served as the primers for a first-round RT-PCR of the TCR CDR3. Each CDR3 protein is one row after TCRdb ran MiXCR on the multiplex PCR reads. The data hold around 700,000 distinct CDR3 sequences, with under 45% observed a single time. Sequencing used blood. These receptors were collected from a middle-aged woman with Graves' hyperthyroidism.

About this clonotype itself: This could be a read error, since a much larger clone is one nucleotide away. This sequence joins TRBV7-2 and TRBJ2-7; a weak D match, TRBD2 (7 bases). Per the germline V gene, CDR1 is SGHTA and CDR2 is FQGNSA. Trimming shortened V by 0 bases and J by 3 bases, and 15 bases separated the two germline ends. The CDR3 sequence is 16 residues long. The CDR3 DNA reads as TGTGCCAGCAGCTTAGCGTCAGACGGGGGGCTCTACGAGCAGTACTTC. It codes for CASSLASDGGLYEQYF.

This clonotype has a count of ten or more. This sequence joins TRBV19 and TRBJ2-5; D perhaps matches TRBD1 (5 bases). Trimming removed 0 bases at V and 6 bases at J, with 14 bases between. CDR1 and CDR2 (germline): LNHDA, SQIVND (reference sequence). This CDR3 spans 15 amino acids. This CDR3 reads CASSIDLTTAKTQYF. The DNA of the CDR3 is TGTGCCAGTAGTATAGATCTAACGACAGCGAAGACCCAGTACTTC.

The J gene is TRBJ2-3, the V gene TRBV24-1, with 9 bases aligning to TRBD1. The V gene's germline CDR1 is KGHDR and CDR2 SFDVKD. The CDR3 length is 15 residues. V shed 6 bases and J 1 base; nucleotides not matched to a gene: 4. CDR3 sequence (DNA): TGTGCCACCAGTCCGGGACAGGGCGGCACAGATACGCAGTATTTT. Encoded protein: CATSPGQGGTDTQYF.

This clonotype has a handful of counts. The junction and the germline gene differ at one end; a read error may be behind it. The rearrangement links TRBV2 to TRBJ1-2; D is perhaps TRBD1 (6 bases). The CDR3 extends over 15 amino acids. The V gene's germline CDR1 is SNHLY and CDR2 FYNNEI. CDR3 bases: TGCGCCAGCAGCCAAGATACGGGGGCGGACTATGGCTACACCTTC. This translates into CASSQDTGADYGYTF.

There are many counts of this clonotype. V usage is TRBV4-1 and J usage is TRBJ2-7; no clear D gene. The CDR3 is made up of 14 amino acids. The V gene lost 0 bases and the J gene lost 2 bases, with 8 bases spanning the gap. CDR1 is MGHRA and CDR2 is YSYEKL in the germline V gene. In DNA form, the CDR3 reads TGCGCCAGCAGCCAAGATGCTGCGACCTACGAGCAGTACTTC. Encoded protein: CASSQDAATYEQYF.

This clonotype was counted many times. The chain has TRBV12-3 or TRBV12-4 and TRBJ1-1, with D hard to call. The CDR3 runs 11 residues. V lost 6 bases and J 3 bases, leaving 5 bases between the germline ends. CDR3 in DNA: TGTGCCAGCAGGATATACACTGAAGCTTTCTTT. Translation gives CASRIYTEAFF.

The chain couples TRBV7-2 to TRBJ1-2, with D maybe TRBD1 (5 bases). Germline V gives CDR1 SGHTA, CDR2 FQGNSA. CDR3 length: 14 residues. Trimming pared 2 bases from V and 8 bases from J, leaving 15 bases between. The CDR3 loop is CASSLPGPYRGYTF. The CDR3 DNA sequence: TGTGCCAGCAGCTTACCAGGGCCTTATCGAGGCTACACCTTC.

The chain couples TRBV12-5 to TRBJ1-1; a weak D match, TRBD1 (5 bases). Germline V gene data show CDR1 as LGHNT and CDR2 as FRNRAP. This CDR3 is built from 15 residues. Trimming pared 1 base from V and 2 bases from J, leaving 11 bases between. In DNA form, the CDR3 reads TGTGCTAGTGGTTTGGGTTGGACACCCAACACTGAAGCTTTCTTT. Amino acid sequence: CASGLGWTPNTEAFF.

This clonotype showed up just a few times. The V call is TRBV7-6, the J call TRBJ1-2; the D is unclear. CDR3 length equals 18 residues. V lost 5 bases and J 4 bases, leaving 26 bases between the germline ends. CDR1 and CDR2 from the germline V gene are SGHVS and FNYEAQ. CDR3 region: CASSEAVSRTVIPYGYTF. Written as DNA, the CDR3 is TGTGCCAGCAGCGAGGCAGTCAGCCGGACGGTCATTCCCTATGGCTACACCTTC.

This clonotype has ten or more counts. V is TRBV25-1 and J is TRBJ1-1; D remains unclear. The germline V gene encodes CDR1 MGHDK and CDR2 SYGVNS. Trimming left V 3 bases short and J 13 bases short, with 12 bases between. This CDR3 has 11 amino acids. The chain's CDR3 is CASSDRFVVFF. CDR3 DNA: TGTGCCAGCAGTGATAGGTTTGTGGTTTTCTTT.

The chain couples TRBV11-2 to TRBJ2-7; a possible D gene is TRBD2 (6 bases). This CDR3 contains 15 residues. Deletions cut 3 bases from V and 0 bases from J, with 12 bases between. Germline V gene lookup returns CDR1 SGHAT and CDR2 FQNNGV. For the CDR3, the DNA is TGTGCCAGCAGCTTTCAGGCGGGGAGCTCCTACGAGCAGTACTTC. Translating it yields CASSFQAGSSYEQYF.

This clonotype has only a few counts. The V and J genes are TRBV20-1 and TRBJ1-4; tentatively, D is TRBD1 (5 bases). Germline V CDR1 and CDR2: DFQATT, SNEGSKA (reference sequence). Trimming stripped 1 base from V and 7 bases from J, with 7 bases between. This CDR3 has 12 amino acids. The CDR3 nucleotides are TGCAGTGCTAGAGGGGGCCCTGAAAAACTGTTTTTT. This sequence encodes CSARGGPEKLFF.

V is TRBV5-4 and J is TRBJ2-7, with 14 positions matching TRBD2. Looked up from germline, CDR1 is SGHNT and CDR2 is YYREEE (reference sequence). The CDR3 spans 19 residues. V lost 4 bases to trimming and J lost 1 base; unmatched junction nucleotides: 13. CDR3 residues: CASSARTSGRNGLSYEQYF. CDR3 nucleotide sequence: TGTGCCAGCAGCGCCCGGACTAGCGGGAGGAATGGTTTGTCCTACGAGCAGTACTTC. The full variable domain, in which reference TRBV5-4 and TRBJ2-7 provide the parts outside the CDR3, is ETGVTQSPTHLIKTRGQQVTLRCSSQSGHNTVSWYQQALGQGPQFIFQYYREEENGRGNFPPRFSGLQFPNYSSELNVNALELDDSALYLCASSARTSGRNGLSYEQYFGPGTRLTVT.

The chain employs TRBV7-6 and TRBJ1-4; 9 nucleotides align to TRBD1. This CDR3 region has 16 residues. V lost 5 bases to trimming and J lost 4 bases; unmatched junction nucleotides: 8. Germline V CDR1 and CDR2: SGHVS, FNYEAQ. The CDR3 bases are TGTGCCAGCAGCCCATACGGGACAGGGTTTAATGAAAAACTGTTTTTT. It yields the protein CASSPYGTGFNEKLFF.

This clonotype was observed many times. The chain has TRBV7-9 and TRBJ1-1; TRBD1 is a possible D gene (5 bases). Trimming took 5 bases from V and 6 from J, leaving 16 bases between them. The CDR3 length is 14 residues. Germline CDR1 and CDR2: SEHNR and FQNEAQ (reference sequence). CDR3 loop: CASSTPGRGAEAFF. CDR3 coding DNA: TGTGCCAGCAGCACCCCAGGAAGGGGTGCTGAAGCTTTCTTT.

This clonotype was found many times. This sequence joins TRBV7-4 and TRBJ1-2, with 9 bases aligning to TRBD1. CDR3 length: 14 amino acids. The V segment lost 2 bases and the J segment 8 bases; nucleotides outside the gene matches: 6. Germline CDR1 and CDR2: SGHVT and SQSDAQ. The CDR3 bases are TGTGCCAGCAGCTTACGGGGGACAGGGCTCGGCTACACCTTC. Amino acid sequence: CASSLRGTGLGYTF.

This clonotype was counted at least ten times. J is TRBJ1-3 and V is TRBV7-2, with D possibly being TRBD1 (6 bases). Germline V gene sequence: CDR1 SGHTA, CDR2 FQGNSA. The V and J ends lost 2 bases and 4 bases respectively, with 18 bases between them. The CDR3 sequence is 17 residues long. Here the CDR3 reads CASSLMLRGAGGNTIYF. The CDR3 DNA reads as TGTGCCAGCAGCTTAATGTTACGGGGGGCGGGCGGAAACACCATATATTTT. Combining the CDR3 with reference TRBV7-2 and TRBJ1-3 gives the whole variable domain GAGVSQSPSNKVTEKGKDVELRCDPISGHTALYWYRQSLGQGLEFLIYFQGNSAPDKSGLPSDRFSAERTGGSVSTLTIQRTQQEDSAVYLCASSLMLRGAGGNTIYFGEGSWLTVV.

In regard to this clonotype: At one boundary the junction diverges from the germline segment, which might be a read error. The gene calls are TRBV4-1 and TRBJ2-3; 8 positions match TRBD2. The germline gives CDR1 MGHRA, CDR2 YSYEKL. This CDR3 contains 18 residues. CDR3 sequence: CASSQVTAGGPLSDTQYF. The CDR3 DNA follows: TGTGCCAGCAGCCAAGTGACGGCGGGAGGTCCACTGTCAGATACGCAGTATTTT.

Ten or more counts support this clonotype. This rearrangement joins TRBV29-1 to TRBJ2-5, with D perhaps matching TRBD2 (8 bases). CDR1 is SQVTM, CDR2 ANQGSEA, per germline. With 4 bases removed from V and 5 bases from J, the gap between germline ends came to 26 bases. The CDR3 is 17 residues long. The CDR3 sequence: CSVAGGLAGGTGETQYF. As DNA, the CDR3 is TGCAGCGTTGCGGGAGGACTAGCAGGGGGGACTGGTGAGACCCAGTACTTC.

There are a few counts of this clonotype. The chain recombines TRBV13 with TRBJ1-1; 9 positions match TRBD1. The V gene end was trimmed by 6 bases and the J gene end by 3 bases; junction bases not matched to a gene: 5. CDR1 and CDR2 from the germline V gene are PRHDT and FYEKMQ (reference sequence). The CDR3 spans 14 residues. The CDR3 DNA is TGTGCCAGCAGTTTCGGGACAGGGTACACTGAAGCTTTCTTT. Amino acids: CASSFGTGYTEAFF.

The CDR3 coding sequence is TGTGCCAGCAGCTTAGGCAGGGGCTTTGGCTACACTGAAGCTTTCTTT. Amino acids: CASSLGRGFGYTEAFF. J is TRBJ1-1 and V is TRBV13; D possibly corresponds to TRBD1 (6 bases). Germline CDR1 reads PRHDT; CDR2 reads FYEKMQ (reference sequence). The CDR3 has 16 amino acids. V was shortened by 0 bases and J by 3 bases, with 14 bases between the two germline ends.

This clonotype came up many times. The genes are TRBV20-1 and TRBJ2-5; D remains unclear. The CDR3 sequence is 13 residues long. V was shortened by 6 bases and J by 2 bases, with 13 bases between the two germline ends. Germline V gene sequence: CDR1 DFQATT, CDR2 SNEGSKA (reference sequence). DNA for the CDR3: TGCAGTGCCCCCAAGTCGGAGCAAGAGACCCAGTACTTC. Amino acids: CSAPKSEQETQYF.

There are many counts of this clonotype. The J gene is TRBJ1-1, the V gene TRBV29-1; D is unclear. This CDR3 region has 14 residues. V was clipped by 7 bases and J by 3 bases, with 18 bases between them. Germline CDR1 SQVTM, CDR2 ANQGSEA. CDR3 residues: CSALSSTWDTEAFF. As DNA, the CDR3 is TGCAGCGCCCTCAGCAGTACTTGGGACACTGAAGCTTTCTTT.

This clonotype was counted at least ten times. The gene calls are TRBV29-1 and TRBJ1-1; no clear D gene. V lost 3 bases and J lost 3, with 11 bases in between. Per germline, CDR1 SQVTM and CDR2 ANQGSEA. The CDR3 runs 13 residues. The CDR3 region has the DNA TGCAGCGTTGATTGGCCAGCTGACACTGAAGCTTTCTTT. It specifies CSVDWPADTEAFF. Using reference TRBV29-1 and TRBJ1-1 for the parts outside the CDR3, the full variable domain is SAVISQKPSRDICQRGTSLTIQCQVDSQVTMMFWYRQQPGQSLTLIATANQGSEATYESGFVIDKFPISRPNLTFSTLTVSNMSPEDSSIYLCSVDWPADTEAFFGQGTRLTVV.

This clonotype was seen repeatedly, ten times or more. The gene calls are TRBV2 and TRBJ1-4; D unresolved. The CDR3 extends over 13 amino acids. V was cut by 11 bases and J by 0 bases, with 10 bases left in between. Germline-derived CDR1 and CDR2 are SNHLY and FYNNEI. DNA for the CDR3: TGTGCCGGCCGACAAGCAACTAATGAAAAACTGTTTTTT. It translates to CAGRQATNEKLFF.